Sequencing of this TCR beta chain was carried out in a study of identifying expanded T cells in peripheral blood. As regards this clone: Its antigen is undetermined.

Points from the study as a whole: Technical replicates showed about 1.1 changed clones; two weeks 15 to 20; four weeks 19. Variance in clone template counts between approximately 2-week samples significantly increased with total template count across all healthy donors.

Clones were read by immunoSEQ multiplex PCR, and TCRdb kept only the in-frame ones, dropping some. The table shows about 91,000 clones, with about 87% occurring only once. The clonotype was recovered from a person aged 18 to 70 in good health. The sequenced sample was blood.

The CDR3 is CASRRGDSPLHF. The CDR3 DNA sequence: TGCGCCAGCAGGAGGGGGGATTCACCCCTCCACTTT. The chain couples TRBV10-2 to TRBJ1-6; a possible D gene is TRBD1 (6 bases). The ends were cut back, 6 bases at V and 8 bases at J, with 8 bases in the middle. The V gene's germline CDR1 is WSHSY and CDR2 SAAADI. This CDR3 is 12 amino acids long.